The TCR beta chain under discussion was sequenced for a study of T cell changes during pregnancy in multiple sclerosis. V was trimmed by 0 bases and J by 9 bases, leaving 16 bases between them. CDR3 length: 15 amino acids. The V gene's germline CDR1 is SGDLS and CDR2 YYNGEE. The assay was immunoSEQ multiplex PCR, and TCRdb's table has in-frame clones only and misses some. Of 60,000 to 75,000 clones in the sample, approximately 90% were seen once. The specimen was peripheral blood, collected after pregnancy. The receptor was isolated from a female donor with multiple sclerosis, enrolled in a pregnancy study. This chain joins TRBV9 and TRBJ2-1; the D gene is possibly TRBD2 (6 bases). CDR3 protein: CASSVELLAGGEQFF. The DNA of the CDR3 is TGTGCCAGCAGCGTAGAATTACTAGCAGGTGGTGAGCAGTTCTTC.